The clone carrying this T cell receptor beta chain was counted many times. This sample stems from a study of T cells after yellow fever vaccination. The CDR3 loop spans 18 amino acids. Germline V lookup: CDR1 MGHRA, CDR2 YSYEKL. Losses at the gene ends were 8 bases for V and 0 bases for J; bases not matched to a gene: 16. In making TCR cDNA, 5'RACE template switching added a universal primer site and UMIs to it. One entry per CDR3 protein, called by TCRdb with MiXCR from the 5' RACE reads. The sample holds about 340,000 distinct CDR3 sequences, 3% to 4.5% seen once. The clonotype was recovered from a man between 18 and 35 years old who received the YFV17D yellow fever vaccine. Sequences were derived from PBMCs, sampled 5 days after the yellow fever booster vaccination. The genes are TRBV4-1 and TRBJ1-3, with TRBD1 matching over 7 bases. CDR3 sequence reads: CASSTSGQAESSGNTIYF. CDR3 DNA: TGCGCCAGCTCAACATCCGGACAGGCCGAAAGCTCTGGAAACACCATATATTTT.